A selection of T cell receptor beta chains follows, all from one sample in a study of T cells in Graves' hyperthyroidism and ophthalmopathy. MiXCR, applied by TCRdb to the multiplex PCR reads, yields one record per CDR3 protein. The table has roughly 580,000 distinct CDR3 sequences, approximately 15% seen once. Sequencing was performed on blood. The origin of the receptors is a young woman with Graves' hyperthyroidism that later progressed to Graves' ophthalmopathy. Each CDR3 is given with its conserved first and last residue. D genes are given only for firm matches. Only some rows state a clone size, as once, few, many or a class for expanded clones.

TRBV30	13	TRBJ1-1	many	NA	CAWSGSRNTEAFF	TGTGCCTGGTCGGGTTCCCGGAACACTGAAGCTTTCTTT
TRBV20-1	12	TRBJ2-7	many	NA	CSAPPCSYEQYF	TGCAGTGCACCTCCGTGCTCCTACGAGCAGTACTTC
TRBV10-3	14	TRBJ1-1	many	NA	CAIRLDWGNTEAFF	TGTGCCATCAGGTTGGACTGGGGGAACACTGAAGCTTTCTTT
TRBV5-4	15	TRBJ2-7	few	NA	CASSLWEASQDEQYF	TGTGCCAGCAGCTTGTGGGAGGCTTCCCAAGACGAGCAGTACTTC
TRBV6-6	17	TRBJ2-3	many	TRBD2	CASSYPKAGGPTDTQYF	TGTGCCAGCAGTTACCCGAAGGCGGGAGGGCCCACGGATACGCAGTATTTT
TRBV6-2/TRBV6-3	18	TRBJ2-7	many	TRBD2	CASSYSTSGLANSYEQYF	TGTGCCAGCAGTTACTCAACCAGTGGACTAGCGAACTCCTACGAGCAGTACTTC
TRBV28	13	TRBJ1-2	many	NA	CALNPGHNYGYTF	TGTGCCCTCAACCCTGGCCACAACTATGGCTACACCTTC
TRBV2	13	TRBJ1-4	few	NA	CASSTYEIEKLFF	TGTGCCAGCAGTACGTATGAAATTGAAAAACTGTTTTTT
TRBV7-7	13	TRBJ2-3	many	TRBD1	CASSPQGADTQYF	TGTGCTAGCAGCCCCCAGGGGGCTGATACGCAGTATTTT
TRBV10-3	15	TRBJ1-5	many	NA	CAISDVPGLDVPQHF	TGTGCCATCAGTGACGTCCCCGGGCTTGATGTACCCCAGCATTTT
TRBV12-3/TRBV12-4	14	TRBJ2-3	many	TRBD2	CASSRTSGRKEQYF	TGTGCCAGCAGCCGGACTAGCGGGAGGAAGGAGCAGTATTTT
TRBV25-1	12	TRBJ1-6	few	NA	CASSFTNSPLHF	TGTGCCAGCAGCTTCACTAATTCACCCCTCCACTTT
TRBV7-3	14	TRBJ2-1	few	NA	CASSLNPAYNEQFF	TGTGCCAGCAGCTTAAACCCAGCCTACAATGAGCAGTTCTTC
TRBV2	14	TRBJ1-6	many	NA	CASSERTYNSPLHF	TGTGCCAGCAGTGAAAGGACTTATAATTCACCCCTCCACTTT
TRBV9	10	TRBJ1-1	NA	NA	CASGGPEAFF	TGTGCCAGCGGCGGCCCTGAAGCTTTCTTT
TRBV28	15	TRBJ1-1	many	NA	CASSPSGLPGTEAFF	TGTGCCAGCAGTCCGTCGGGCCTACCCGGGACTGAAGCTTTCTTT
TRBV20-1	13	TRBJ2-7	many	NA	CSAHRGWGHEQYF	TGCAGTGCCCACCGGGGGTGGGGCCACGAGCAGTACTTC
TRBV11-2	15	TRBJ1-1	many	NA	CASSFIFRRDTEAFF	TGTGCCAGCAGCTTTATTTTTAGGCGGGACACTGAAGCTTTCTTT
TRBV6-2/TRBV6-3	15	TRBJ2-7	few	TRBD2	CASSPFGGGSYEQYF	TGTGCCAGCTCTCCTTTCGGCGGGGGCTCCTACGAGCAGTACTTC
TRBV4-1	17	TRBJ2-6	few	NA	CASSPRSAYSGANVLTF	TGCGCCAGCAGCCCGCGCTCTGCGTACTCTGGGGCCAACGTCCTGACTTTC
TRBV18	15	TRBJ2-7	few	TRBD2	CASSLNGGAFYEQYF	TGTGCCAGCTCCCTGAACGGGGGGGCCTTCTACGAGCAGTACTTC
TRBV2	16	TRBJ2-7	many	TRBD1	CASTLDRDRGSYEQYF	TGTGCCAGCACCCTTGACCGGGACAGGGGCTCCTACGAGCAGTACTTC
TRBV10-3	12	TRBJ1-1	many	NA	CATTQGSAEAFF	TGTGCCACAACTCAGGGTTCCGCTGAAGCTTTCTTT
TRBV19	9	TRBJ1-2	many	NA	CASRGGYTF	TGTGCCAGTCGTGGTGGCTACACCTTC
TRBV5-1	19	TRBJ1-4	many	NA	CASSSLLRTQNLGNEKLFF	TGCGCCAGCAGCTCCCTTCTGCGGACCCAAAATCTGGGTAATGAAAAACTGTTTTTT
TRBV24-1	16	TRBJ1-2	many	NA	CATSDLRTVPNYGYTF	TGTGCCACCAGTGATCTTCGTACGGTGCCAAACTATGGCTACACCTTC
TRBV4-3	14	TRBJ2-7	few	NA	CASSRQLPEGEQYF	TGCGCCAGCAGCCGTCAGCTCCCAGAGGGCGAGCAGTACTTC
TRBV15	13	TRBJ2-2	few	NA	CATSRDRTGELFF	TGTGCCACCAGCAGAGATCGTACCGGGGAGCTGTTTTTT
TRBV6-5	11	TRBJ2-7	NA	NA	CASSWGREQYF	TGTGCCAGCAGTTGGGGACGGGAGCAGTACTTC
TRBV6-1	16	TRBJ2-5	few	NA	CASSEASTATLKTQYF	TGTGCCAGCAGTGAAGCGAGTACGGCCACCCTCAAGACCCAGTACTTC
TRBV30	15	TRBJ1-5	few	TRBD1	CAWSQGAHGNQPQHF	TGTGCCTGGAGTCAGGGGGCTCATGGCAATCAGCCCCAGCATTTT
TRBV28	14	TRBJ1-6	many	NA	CASSFTGPNSPLHF	TGTGCCAGCAGTTTCACAGGGCCGAATTCACCCCTCCACTTT
TRBV20-1	14	TRBJ2-3	NA	NA	CSASISRFTDTQYF	TGCAGTGCTAGTATTTCGCGGTTTACAGATACGCAGTATTTT
TRBV2	16	TRBJ1-2	many	NA	CASRRGGGSSNYGYTF	TGTGCCAGCAGGCGGGGGGGGGGATCCTCTAACTATGGCTACACCTTC
TRBV6-1	15	TRBJ2-2	few	NA	CASRRESMNTGELFF	TGTGCCAGCAGAAGGGAGAGTATGAACACCGGGGAGCTGTTTTTT
TRBV13	16	TRBJ2-3	NA	TRBD2	CASSPLSGRASDTQYF	TGTGCCAGCAGCCCACTTAGCGGGAGGGCATCAGATACGCAGTATTTT
TRBV5-4	14	TRBJ2-3	few	NA	CATASNPGADTQYF	TGTGCCACAGCCTCCAATCCGGGCGCCGATACGCAGTATTTT
TRBV3-1	14	TRBJ2-1	NA	NA	CASSQDRAYNEQFF	TGTGCCAGCAGCCAAGATCGCGCTTACAATGAGCAGTTCTTC
TRBV7-3	12	TRBJ2-3	many	NA	CASSSPGLAQYF	TGTGCCAGCAGCTCACCGGGACTCGCGCAGTATTTT
TRBV4-1	15	TRBJ2-5	few	TRBD1	CASSQPQDRGKTQYF	TGCGCCAGCAGCCAACCTCAGGACAGGGGGAAGACCCAGTACTTC
TRBV11-2	13	TRBJ1-2	many	NA	CASKVQTPWRYTF	TGTGCCAGCAAGGTTCAGACACCGTGGCGCTACACCTTC
TRBV6-1	15	TRBJ2-6	many	NA	CASTLGGSGANVLTF	TGTGCCAGCACCCTGGGGGGCTCTGGGGCCAACGTCCTGACTTTC
TRBV20-1	11	TRBJ2-4	few	NA	CSGQIKNIQYF	TGCAGTGGCCAGATCAAAAACATTCAGTACTTC
TRBV27	15	TRBJ2-1	many	TRBD2	CASSFDLAGGGEQFF	TGTGCCAGCAGTTTTGATCTAGCGGGAGGCGGTGAGCAGTTCTTC
TRBV20-1	15	TRBJ2-1	many	TRBD2	CSASGGGLATNEQFF	TGCAGTGCTAGTGGTGGGGGACTAGCGACGAATGAGCAGTTCTTC
TRBV5-1	18	TRBJ2-1	many	TRBD1	CASSLAPGTGVRYNEQFF	TGCGCCAGCAGCTTGGCTCCCGGGACAGGGGTACGATACAATGAGCAGTTCTTC
TRBV29-1	12	TRBJ2-1	NA	NA	CSAGPKGLEQFF	TGCAGCGCCGGCCCGAAGGGCCTCGAGCAGTTCTTC
TRBV24-1	14	TRBJ2-5	many	TRBD1	CATSRRGYGETQYF	TGTGCCACCAGCCGCAGGGGGTACGGGGAGACCCAGTACTTC
TRBV10-1	15	TRBJ2-7	NA	NA	CASSESGTGSYEQYF	TGCGCCAGCAGTGAGTCGGGTACAGGCAGCTACGAGCAGTACTTC
TRBV11-3	13	TRBJ2-4	many	NA	CASSLTLGDIQYF	TGTGCCAGCAGCTTAACACTAGGGGACATTCAGTACTTC
TRBV7-6	12	TRBJ2-5	few	NA	CASSSLPFWGNF	TGTGCCAGCAGCTCACTCCCTTTTTGGGGGAACTTC
TRBV14	15	TRBJ2-3	few	TRBD2	CASSGVAGVTDTQYF	TGTGCCAGCAGCGGCGTAGCGGGAGTTACAGATACGCAGTATTTT